Presented here are 21 T cell receptor beta chains from one specimen sequenced in a study of patients and donors after allogeneic stem cell transplantation. Each CDR3 protein is one row after TCRdb ran MiXCR on the RT-PCR reads. The sample consists of about 410,000 distinct CDR3 sequences, about a sixth of them appearing once. The specimen sequenced was blood, either unsorted or a sorted T cell fraction (not recorded which). The receptors here all came from a human donor who was either an allogeneic HSCT recipient or a stem cell or donor lymphocyte infusion donor (not recorded which). It is not recorded whose cells these are; they may come from a transplant donor.

This clonotype was counted many times. This chain uses TRBV20-1 with TRBJ2-2, with 10 bases matching TRBD2. Germline V gives CDR1 DFQATT, CDR2 SNEGSKA (reference sequence). This CDR3 is 15 amino acids long. Unmatched junction bases numbered 6, after V lost 6 bases and J lost 2 bases. CDR3 protein: CSADWTSGNTGELFF. The CDR3 nucleotides are TGCAGTGCCGATTGGACTAGCGGAAACACCGGGGAGCTGTTTTTT.

This clonotype appeared a few times. The chain has TRBV7-3 and TRBJ2-1; 10 positions match TRBD2. Germline-derived CDR1 and CDR2 are SGHTA and FQGTGA. V gave up 5 bases and J gave up 6 bases; unmatched junction bases: 7. CDR3 size: 15 residues. In nucleotides, the CDR3 is TGTGCCAGCAGCCCCGGGACTAGCGTCTTCAATGAGCAGTTCTTC. As protein: CASSPGTSVFNEQFF.

This sequence joins TRBV18 and TRBJ2-1; D is ambiguous. Germline loops: CDR1 KGHSH, CDR2 LQKENI. The CDR3 extends over 13 amino acids. With 5 bases removed from V and 5 bases from J, the gap between germline ends came to 10 bases. CDR3 residues: CASSSKENNEQFF. The CDR3, as DNA: TGTGCCAGCTCATCAAAAGAAAACAATGAGCAGTTCTTC.

The table lists this clonotype with a few counts. The rearrangement uses TRBV12-3 or TRBV12-4 and TRBJ2-1; a possible D gene is TRBD2 (6 bases). The CDR3 contains 12 residues. V lost 4 bases to trimming and J lost 9 bases, with 10 bases between them. CDR3 bases: TGTGCCAGCAGTTCCCTAGCGAGTGAGCAGTTCTTC. Protein product: CASSSLASEQFF.

This chain uses TRBV5-6 with TRBJ2-5; D might be TRBD2 (6 bases). This CDR3 contains 15 residues. The V gene lost 1 base and the J gene lost 1 base, with 11 bases spanning the gap. Germline lookup yields CDR1 SGHDT and CDR2 YYEEEE. The CDR3 reads CASSLFTGGQETQYF. The CDR3 DNA sequence: TGTGCCAGCAGCTTGTTTACCGGGGGCCAAGAGACCCAGTACTTC.

DNA of the CDR3: TGTGCCAGCATCTATAGCCCCGGGGGGGGTACGCAGTATTTT. It encodes CASIYSPGGGTQYF. The V call is TRBV7-2, the J call TRBJ2-3, with TRBD2 identical over 8 bases. This CDR3 is built from 14 residues. In germline, CDR1 is SGHTA, CDR2 FQGNSA. The junction had 11 bases not matched to a gene; V was cut back by 7 bases and J by 8 bases.

The chain is built from TRBV7-2 and TRBJ2-2, with TRBD2 identical over 7 bases. The length of the CDR3 is 16 residues. The V and J ends lost 3 bases and 2 bases, in that order; junction bases with no gene match: 6. CDR1 is SGHTA and CDR2 is FQGNSA in the germline V gene. The CDR3 bases are TGTGCCAGCAGCTTCCCGCTAGCGGCAAACACCGGGGAGCTGTTTTTT. Amino acids: CASSFPLAANTGELFF. Full variable domain (rest looked up from reference TRBV7-2 and TRBJ2-2): GAGVSQSPSNKVTEKGKDVELRCDPISGHTALYWYRQSLGQGLEFLIYFQGNSAPDKSGLPSDRFSAERTGGSVSTLTIQRTQQEDSAVYLCASSFPLAANTGELFFGEGSRLTVL.

There are a few counts of this clonotype. The chain carries TRBV6-5 and TRBJ2-7; D is perhaps TRBD2 (6 bases). This CDR3 has 16 amino acids. V lost 0 bases to trimming and J lost 7 bases, with 19 bases between them. Looked up from germline, CDR1 is MNHEY and CDR2 is SVGAGI. DNA for the CDR3: TGTGCCAGCAGTTACTCGACGGGCCGGGAAGGGAGGGAGCAGTACTTC. Its protein is CASSYSTGREGREQYF.

The chain recombines TRBV25-1 with TRBJ2-5, with 7 bases aligning to TRBD2. The CDR3 runs to 16 residues. Germline CDR1 reads MGHDK; CDR2 reads SYGVNS. Trimming cost V 2 bases and J 1 base; bases outside gene matches: 7. The CDR3 DNA is TGTGCCAGCAGTGAAGGGGGGAGGGGCCCCCAAGAGACCCAGTACTTC. Translation: CASSEGGRGPQETQYF. The full variable domain, with the rest looked up from reference TRBV25-1 and TRBJ2-5, is EADIYQTPRYLVIGTGKKITLECSQTMGHDKMYWYQQDPGMELHLIHYSYGVNSTEKGDLSSESTVSRIRTEHFPLTLESARPSHTSQYLCASSEGGRGPQETQYFGPGTRLLVL.

This clonotype was seen a few times. The chain carries TRBV27 and TRBJ1-1; tentatively, D is TRBD1 (6 bases). The ends were cut back, 6 bases at V and 3 bases at J, with 17 bases in the middle. The germline V gene has CDR1 MNHEY and CDR2 SMNVEV (reference sequence). The CDR3 runs to 15 residues. CDR3 in DNA: TGTGCCAGCAGCGCTTCCAGGGGTAAGGACACTGAAGCTTTCTTT. Protein sequence: CASSASRGKDTEAFF.

This clonotype was picked up many times. The chain is built from TRBV6-2 or TRBV6-3 and TRBJ1-1; D not certain. V lost 0 bases and J 1 base, leaving 3 bases between the germline ends. The germline gives CDR1 MNHEY, CDR2 SVGEGT. The CDR3 is made up of 13 amino acids. CDR3 bases: TGTGCCAGCAGTTACTCGGCGAACACTGAAGCTTTCTTT. Its translation is CASSYSANTEAFF.

This clonotype was observed a few times. V usage is TRBV4-3 and J usage is TRBJ1-2, with D unresolved. The CDR3 has 16 residues. Germline V gene lookup returns CDR1 LGHNA and CDR2 YSLEER. V lost 4 bases and J lost 4, with 19 bases in between. The CDR3 is CASSREVKGPTYGYTF. The CDR3 DNA reads as TGCGCCAGCAGCCGGGAGGTTAAGGGCCCTACCTATGGCTACACCTTC.

J is TRBJ1-2 and V is TRBV3-1; weak D call: TRBD1 (5 bases). With 6 bases removed from V and 6 bases from J, the gap between germline ends came to 20 bases. CDR1 and CDR2 from the germline V gene are LGHDT and YNNKEL (reference sequence). The CDR3 is 15 amino acids. CDR3 DNA sequence: TGTGCCAGCAGTAGTGAGGACAAGCCTAGAAATGGCTACACCTTC. Translated: CASSSEDKPRNGYTF.

V gene TRBV15 combines with J gene TRBJ1-6; 9 bases align to TRBD1. V shed 4 bases, J shed 7 bases, and the junction held 2 bases outside the gene matches. The V gene's germline CDR1 is LNHNV and CDR2 YYDKDF (reference sequence). This CDR3 contains 14 residues. The CDR3 DNA follows: TGTGCCACCAGCATCGGACAGGGGAATTCACCCCTCCACTTT. This encodes CATSIGQGNSPLHF. The complete variable domain, with remaining parts taken from reference TRBV15 and TRBJ1-6, reads DAMVIQNPRYQVTQFGKPVTLSCSQTLNHNVMYWYQQKSSQAPKLLFHYYDKDFNNEADTPDNFQSRRPNTSFCFLDIRSPGLGDTAMYLCATSIGQGNSPLHFGNGTRLTVT.

This clonotype was seen a few times. This chain links TRBV12-3 or TRBV12-4 with TRBJ1-3; D gene ambiguous. The V end was cut by 3 bases, the J end by 2 bases, with 8 bases between. The CDR3 covers 14 residues. CDR3 in amino acids: CASSFAGTGNTIYF. In DNA form, the CDR3 reads TGTGCCAGCAGTTTCGCGGGGACTGGAAACACCATATATTTT.

This clonotype came up a few times. The chain is built from TRBV3-1 and TRBJ1-2, with 7 bases lining up with TRBD1. The V gene end was trimmed by 4 bases and the J gene end by 6 bases; junction bases not matched to a gene: 8. CDR1 LGHDT and CDR2 YNNKEL come from the germline V gene (reference sequence). There are 14 residues in the CDR3. As DNA, the CDR3 is TGTGCCAGCAGCCCCGCCGCAGGGGGGAATGGCTACACCTTC. Protein: CASSPAAGGNGYTF.

The J gene is TRBJ1-4, the V gene TRBV5-6, with TRBD1 matching 7 bases. Trimming cost V 4 bases and J 5 bases; bases outside gene matches: 5. The length of the CDR3 is 14 residues. Germline CDR1 and CDR2: SGHDT and YYEEEE. CDR3 sequence (DNA): TGTGCCAGCAGCCTACAGGGGTGGAATGAAAAACTGTTTTTT. Translation: CASSLQGWNEKLFF. The full variable domain, in which reference TRBV5-6 and TRBJ1-4 provide the parts outside the CDR3, is DAGVTQSPTHLIKTRGQQVTLRCSPKSGHDTVSWYQQALGQGPQFIFQYYEEEERQRGNFPDRFSGHQFPNYSSELNVNALLLGDSALYLCASSLQGWNEKLFFGSGTQLSVL.

The chain couples TRBV7-8 to TRBJ2-7, with 7 bases matching TRBD2. The CDR3 length is 16 residues. The ends lost 5 bases at V and 0 bases at J; junction bases unmatched: 10. From germline, CDR1 is SGHVS and CDR2 FQNEAQ. DNA for the CDR3: TGTGCCAGCAGCCCCAGCAGGCTAGCGGCCTCCTACGAGCAGTACTTC. Translation: CASSPSRLAASYEQYF.

J is TRBJ2-1 and V is TRBV7-9; 8 positions match TRBD2. Germline V gene data show CDR1 as SEHNR and CDR2 as FQNEAQ (reference sequence). Trimming removed 5 bases from V and 6 bases from J; junction bases left unmatched: 9. CDR3 length equals 15 residues. DNA for the CDR3: TGTGCCAGCAGCCCCAGCGGGGGCCCACTCAATGAGCAGTTCTTC. Protein: CASSPSGGPLNEQFF.

This clonotype was picked up a small number of times. V is TRBV27 and J is TRBJ1-5; no firm D call. The CDR3 loop spans 18 amino acids. Germline V gives CDR1 MNHEY, CDR2 SMNVEV (reference sequence). V gave up 3 bases and J gave up 1 base, with 19 bases separating them. The CDR3 protein is CASSLTGLLELSNQPQHF. The CDR3 DNA reads TGTGCCAGCAGTTTGACCGGGCTACTGGAGTTGAGCAATCAGCCCCAGCATTTT.

The sample holds a few counts of this clonotype. The chain joins TRBV11-2 to TRBJ2-5; D is unresolved. Trimming removed 1 base at V and 5 bases at J, with 5 bases between. Germline lookup yields CDR1 SGHAT and CDR2 FQNNGV. The CDR3 length is 12 residues. This CDR3 reads CASSLVVETQYF. For the CDR3, the DNA is TGTGCCAGCAGCTTAGTGGTGGAGACCCAGTACTTC.